These T cell receptor beta chains were read from a single sample in a study of control samples from healthy donors and cancer patients. Some clones are missing from TCRdb's copy, which holds only in-frame ones; the method was immunoSEQ multiplex PCR. The sample has 110,000 or so clones, 82% seen once. Material: blood. These receptors all come from a man aged 18 to 29 in good health. Each CDR3 is given with its conserved first and last residue. The order of the fields is J gene, V gene, clone size, D gene, CDR3 DNA, CDR3 protein. A D gene is named only where the DNA matches it firmly. Size values are once, few and many counts, or a class for expanded clones, and some rows have none.

J gene: TRBJ2-7
V gene: TRBV4-1
clone size: NA
D gene: TRBD1
CDR3 DNA: TGCGCCAGCAGCCAAGGCCCGGGACAGACCTACGAGCAGTACTTC
CDR3 protein: CASSQGPGQTYEQYF

J gene: TRBJ2-5
V gene: TRBV6-6
clone size: NA
D gene: TRBD1
CDR3 DNA: TGTGCCAGCAGTCGGGGGGACAGGGCGGGTTTGGGAGAGACCCAGTACTTC
CDR3 protein: CASSRGDRAGLGETQYF

J gene: TRBJ2-1
V gene: TRBV7-8
clone size: NA
D gene: TRBD2
CDR3 DNA: TGTGCCAGCAGCTTATATCAAGCGGGGGGGAACAATGAGCAGTTCTTC
CDR3 protein: CASSLYQAGGNNEQFF

J gene: TRBJ2-3
V gene: TRBV11-3
clone size: NA
D gene: TRBD2
CDR3 DNA: TGTGCCAGCAGCGCAAGAGGGACTAGCGGAGCCCCGGGTACGCAGTATTTT
CDR3 protein: CASSARGTSGAPGTQYF

J gene: TRBJ1-1
V gene: TRBV11-2
clone size: NA
D gene: NA
CDR3 DNA: TGTGCCAGCAGCTTCCAACCCCAAGGGACTGAAGCTTTCTTT
CDR3 protein: CASSFQPQGTEAFF

J gene: TRBJ2-1
V gene: TRBV7-3
clone size: few
D gene: TRBD2
CDR3 DNA: TGTGCCAGCAGCTTAGAACTAGCGGGGGGAAGAGAACAGTTCTTC
CDR3 protein: CASSLELAGGREQFF

J gene: TRBJ2-3
V gene: TRBV18
clone size: NA
D gene: NA
CDR3 DNA: TGTGCCAGCTCATGGACGGGAAAAGATACGCAGTATTTT
CDR3 protein: CASSWTGKDTQYF

J gene: TRBJ1-2
V gene: TRBV30
clone size: NA
D gene: NA
CDR3 DNA: TGTGCCTGGCTAACAACAGATTTTCGTTACCTTAACTATGGCTACACCTTC
CDR3 protein: CAWLTTDFRYLNYGYTF

J gene: TRBJ2-2
V gene: TRBV9
clone size: NA
D gene: NA
CDR3 DNA: TGTGCCAGCAGCGTAGCGGTGTCGGGGGCCGGGGAGCTGTTTTTT
CDR3 protein: CASSVAVSGAGELFF

J gene: TRBJ1-6
V gene: TRBV27
clone size: few
D gene: NA
CDR3 DNA: TGTGCCAGCCGACAGTTAGGGGTTTCACCCCTCCACTTT
CDR3 protein: CASRQLGVSPLHF

J gene: TRBJ2-1
V gene: TRBV6-6
clone size: NA
D gene: NA
CDR3 DNA: TGTGCCAGCAGTCCAGGGGTTCTCCCTTACAATGAGCAGTTCTTC
CDR3 protein: CASSPGVLPYNEQFF

J gene: TRBJ1-2
V gene: TRBV5-4
clone size: few
D gene: NA
CDR3 DNA: TGTGCCAGCAGCCGGGACACCATAAACTATGGCTACACCTTC
CDR3 protein: CASSRDTINYGYTF

J gene: TRBJ1-2
V gene: TRBV10-3
clone size: NA
D gene: TRBD1
CDR3 DNA: TGTGCCATCCTGACAGGGGATTGGGTCGGTGGCTACACCTTC
CDR3 protein: CAILTGDWVGGYTF

J gene: TRBJ2-1
V gene: TRBV9
clone size: NA
D gene: NA
CDR3 DNA: TGTGCCAGCAGTCCTAAAGCTAGCGCAGCGGGTGATGAGCAGTTCTTC
CDR3 protein: CASSPKASAAGDEQFF

J gene: TRBJ2-6
V gene: TRBV4-2
clone size: NA
D gene: TRBD1
CDR3 DNA: TGTGCCAGCAGCCACGGACAGGAGACCTCTGGGGCCAACGTCCTGACTTTC
CDR3 protein: CASSHGQETSGANVLTF

J gene: TRBJ1-5
V gene: TRBV24-1
clone size: NA
D gene: NA
CDR3 DNA: TGTGCCACCAGTGATCAGCCCCAGCATTTT
CDR3 protein: CATSDQPQHF

J gene: TRBJ2-1
V gene: TRBV5-5
clone size: NA
D gene: NA
CDR3 DNA: TGTGCCAGCCACGCGTCTGAACGCTCCTACAATGAGCAGTTCTTC
CDR3 protein: CASHASERSYNEQFF

J gene: TRBJ2-3
V gene: TRBV10-3
clone size: NA
D gene: NA
CDR3 DNA: TGTGCCATCAGTCCGACCACGTCTGGAGATACGCAGTATTTT
CDR3 protein: CAISPTTSGDTQYF

J gene: TRBJ1-4
V gene: TRBV2
clone size: NA
D gene: TRBD1
CDR3 DNA: TGTGCCAGCAGTGCAGGGGGCGCGGGTGCTGAAAAACTGTTTTTT
CDR3 protein: CASSAGGAGAEKLFF

J gene: TRBJ2-2
V gene: TRBV3-1/TRBV3-2
clone size: NA
D gene: NA
CDR3 DNA: TGTGCCAGCAGCCAACCCCGTGGGGGGTCCACCGGGGAGCTGTTTTTT
CDR3 protein: CASSQPRGGSTGELFF

J gene: TRBJ1-6
V gene: TRBV6-5
clone size: NA
D gene: NA
CDR3 DNA: TGTGCCAGCAGCGCCGGGACAACCGCTAATTCACCCCTCCACTTT
CDR3 protein: CASSAGTTANSPLHF

J gene: TRBJ1-1
V gene: TRBV12-3/TRBV12-4
clone size: NA
D gene: NA
CDR3 DNA: TGTGCCAGCAGGAGGGTTCACACTGAAGCTTTCTTT
CDR3 protein: CASRRVHTEAFF

J gene: TRBJ2-7
V gene: TRBV15
clone size: few
D gene: TRBD2
CDR3 DNA: TGTGCCACCCTGAGTTGGCGCGGGGGATCTTACGAGCAGTACTTC
CDR3 protein: CATLSWRGGSYEQYF

J gene: TRBJ2-7
V gene: TRBV25-1
clone size: NA
D gene: NA
CDR3 DNA: TGTGCCAGCACGACCGGGACAAAGACCTACGAGCAGTACTTC
CDR3 protein: CASTTGTKTYEQYF

J gene: TRBJ2-7
V gene: TRBV14
clone size: NA
D gene: TRBD1
CDR3 DNA: TGTGCCAGCAGCCTAAGGGGACAGGCATTGACCTACGAGCAGTACTTC
CDR3 protein: CASSLRGQALTYEQYF

J gene: TRBJ2-1
V gene: TRBV7-2
clone size: once
D gene: NA
CDR3 DNA: TGTGCCAGCAGCTGGGACTTCTACAATGAGCAGTTCTTC
CDR3 protein: CASSWDFYNEQFF

J gene: TRBJ2-7
V gene: TRBV19
clone size: NA
D gene: NA
CDR3 DNA: TGTGCCAGTAGTCTCATTGGCAGTCCAGGCGAGCAGTACTTC
CDR3 protein: CASSLIGSPGEQYF

J gene: TRBJ2-6
V gene: TRBV4-1
clone size: NA
D gene: TRBD1
CDR3 DNA: TGCGCCAGCAGCCACCGACAGGGGACAAGTGCTGGGGCCAACGTCCTGACTTTC
CDR3 protein: CASSHRQGTSAGANVLTF

J gene: TRBJ1-1
V gene: TRBV5-1
clone size: NA
D gene: NA
CDR3 DNA: TGCGCCAGCAGCTTTCGGGACACTTACACTGAAGCTTTCTTT
CDR3 protein: CASSFRDTYTEAFF

J gene: TRBJ1-6
V gene: TRBV6-5
clone size: NA
D gene: TRBD1
CDR3 DNA: TGTGCCAGCAGCCTACGGGACAGCCGTTCACCCCTCCACTTT
CDR3 protein: CASSLRDSRSPLHF

J gene: TRBJ1-1
V gene: TRBV5-6
clone size: NA
D gene: TRBD1
CDR3 DNA: TGTGCCAGCAGCCCCCTTCGCCCGGGACAGGGGATAATCGACACTGAAGCTTTCTTT
CDR3 protein: CASSPLRPGQGIIDTEAFF

J gene: TRBJ2-1
V gene: TRBV7-9
clone size: NA
D gene: NA
CDR3 DNA: TGTGCCAGCAGCTACGAAGCCAGCGTAGACGAGCAGTTCTTC
CDR3 protein: CASSYEASVDEQFF

J gene: TRBJ1-6
V gene: TRBV5-1
clone size: NA
D gene: TRBD1
CDR3 DNA: TGCGCCAGCAGCTCAATGACAGGGGGTCCGCCAGGTTCACCCCTCCACTTT
CDR3 protein: CASSSMTGGPPGSPLHF

J gene: TRBJ2-2
V gene: TRBV7-6
clone size: NA
D gene: TRBD1
CDR3 DNA: TGTGCCAGCAGCTTTTTCCCGGGACAGGAACCCGGGGAGCTGTTTTTT
CDR3 protein: CASSFFPGQEPGELFF

J gene: TRBJ2-1
V gene: TRBV6-2/TRBV6-3
clone size: NA
D gene: NA
CDR3 DNA: TGTGCCAGCAGTCGTACTAGGGCCCCCCTCTACAATGAGCAGTTCTTC
CDR3 protein: CASSRTRAPLYNEQFF

J gene: TRBJ1-3
V gene: TRBV4-2
clone size: once
D gene: NA
CDR3 DNA: TGTGCCAGCAGCCAAGATTTGGGGCACTCTGGAAACACCATATATTTT
CDR3 protein: CASSQDLGHSGNTIYF

J gene: TRBJ1-2
V gene: TRBV5-1
clone size: NA
D gene: NA
CDR3 DNA: TGCGCCAGCAGCCCCAATAACTATGGCTACACCTTC
CDR3 protein: CASSPNNYGYTF

J gene: TRBJ2-3
V gene: TRBV24-1
clone size: few
D gene: NA
CDR3 DNA: TGTGCCACCAGTGTCTCCAGCACAGATACGCAGTATTTT
CDR3 protein: CATSVSSTDTQYF

J gene: TRBJ1-3
V gene: TRBV14
clone size: medium-sized
D gene: NA
CDR3 DNA: TGTGCCAGCAGCCACTTACCTGGGGGCTCTGGAAACACCATATATTTT
CDR3 protein: CASSHLPGGSGNTIYF

J gene: TRBJ2-4
V gene: TRBV5-6
clone size: NA
D gene: NA
CDR3 DNA: TGTGCCAGCAGCTTGAACGGGGGAGACAAAAACATTCAGTACTTC
CDR3 protein: CASSLNGGDKNIQYF

J gene: TRBJ2-2
V gene: TRBV25-1
clone size: few
D gene: NA
CDR3 DNA: TGTGCCAGCAGTGAATCCCTCCCAGGGATCGCCGGGGAGCTGTTTTTT
CDR3 protein: CASSESLPGIAGELFF

J gene: TRBJ1-3
V gene: TRBV20-1
clone size: NA
D gene: NA
CDR3 DNA: TGCAGTGCGAGAAGGGGAAACACCATATATTTT
CDR3 protein: CSARRGNTIYF

J gene: TRBJ1-4
V gene: TRBV5-1
clone size: NA
D gene: NA
CDR3 DNA: TGCGCCAGCAGCCGAGGGGGGGATGAAAAACTGTTTTTT
CDR3 protein: CASSRGGDEKLFF

J gene: TRBJ1-2
V gene: TRBV6-2/TRBV6-3
clone size: few
D gene: NA
CDR3 DNA: TGTGCCAGCAGTTCCCCGGCCGGTTCTAACTATGGCTACACCTTC
CDR3 protein: CASSSPAGSNYGYTF

J gene: TRBJ2-3
V gene: TRBV7-2
clone size: NA
D gene: NA
CDR3 DNA: TGTGCCAGCAGCTTACAGATGAGGACAGATACGCAGTATTTT
CDR3 protein: CASSLQMRTDTQYF

J gene: TRBJ1-5
V gene: TRBV19
clone size: NA
D gene: NA
CDR3 DNA: TGTGCCAGTAGTCCCACCCGGACGGCCTCTCAGCCCCAGCATTTT
CDR3 protein: CASSPTRTASQPQHF

J gene: TRBJ1-5
V gene: TRBV4-2
clone size: NA
D gene: NA
CDR3 DNA: TGTGCCAGCAGCAGCCAAGGTCAGACAGCGGGTCAGCCCCAGCATTTT
CDR3 protein: CASSSQGQTAGQPQHF

J gene: TRBJ2-7
V gene: TRBV7-2
clone size: NA
D gene: TRBD2
CDR3 DNA: TGTGCCAGCAGCCACGCTAGCGGGGGAACCTACGAGCAGTACTTC
CDR3 protein: CASSHASGGTYEQYF